This passage covers 13 T cell receptor beta chains from one sample sequenced in a study of CD8+ T cells in alopecia areata. Sequencing relied on a cDNA template that was reverse transcribed from extracted RNA. Clones were read by immunoSEQ multiplex PCR, and TCRdb kept only the in-frame ones, dropping some. The table lists roughly 150,000 clones, approximately 87% of them singletons. The sample was CD8+ T cells sorted from blood, taken at week 0. These receptors were taken from a human donor with alopecia areata.

This chain links TRBV6-5 with TRBJ1-5, with 9 bases matching TRBD1. Germline V CDR1 and CDR2: MNHEY, SVGAGI. The CDR3 has 16 residues. Trimming cost V 4 bases and J 7 bases; bases outside gene matches: 11. CDR3 coding DNA: TGTGCCAGCAGTTTACTCGGGACAGGGACGGGGCAGCCCCAGCATTTT. Its protein product is CASSLLGTGTGQPQHF.

The rearrangement links TRBV6-1 to TRBJ2-7; D possibly corresponds to TRBD1 (6 bases). The CDR3 runs to 14 residues. Germline V gene sequence: CDR1 MNHNS, CDR2 SASEGT. V gave up 3 bases and J gave up 2 bases, with 11 bases separating them. CDR3 region: CASSETGLTYEQYF. DNA of the CDR3: TGTGCCAGCAGTGAGACAGGCCTTACCTACGAGCAGTACTTC.

This chain joins TRBV7-9 and TRBJ1-1; D gene uncertain. The V gene's germline CDR1 is SEHNR and CDR2 FQNEAQ (reference sequence). V lost 3 bases, J lost 1 base, and 6 bases lay in between. The length of the CDR3 is 13 residues. Here the CDR3 DNA reads TGTGCCAGCAGCTTTGAGTGGAACACTGAAGCTTTCTTT. Its translation: CASSFEWNTEAFF.

In this sample, this clone turned up once. The chain carries TRBV29-1 and TRBJ2-5; the match to TRBD1 covers 9 bases. Germline lookup yields CDR1 SQVTM and CDR2 ANQGSEA. The CDR3 has 16 amino acids. The trim removed 0 bases at V and 0 bases at J, leaving 5 bases unmatched. The CDR3 DNA reads as TGCAGCGTTGAAGATTCTGGGGACAGGGACCAAGAGACCCAGTACTTC. Translating gives CSVEDSGDRDQETQYF.

This chain connects TRBV27 to TRBJ2-1; TRBD2 agrees at 8 bases. Germline values: CDR1 MNHEY, CDR2 SMNVEV (reference sequence). This CDR3 is built from 16 residues. V shed 3 bases, J shed 1 base, and the junction held 5 bases outside the gene matches. As DNA, the CDR3 is TGTGCCAGCAGTTTGAATGGCGGGAGGTCCTACAATGAGCAGTTCTTC. Encoded protein: CASSLNGGRSYNEQFF.

Notes on this clone: This CDR3 is also generated by other DNA sequences in the sample. The genes are TRBV29-1 and TRBJ2-2; tentative D call: TRBD1 (6 bases). The CDR3 spans 14 residues. V lost 6 bases and J lost 2, with 13 bases in between. Germline V gene lookup returns CDR1 SQVTM and CDR2 ANQGSEA. The chain's CDR3 is CSVEGQVNTGELFF. The CDR3 DNA follows: TGCAGCGTAGAGGGACAAGTCAACACCGGGGAGCTGTTTTTT.

The CDR3, as DNA: TGTGCCAGCAGCCAAGGCCTGCGGGCACTAGCGGGAGACAATGAGCAGTTCTTC. Amino acid sequence: CASSQGLRALAGDNEQFF. The V gene is TRBV4-2, the J gene TRBJ2-1; 11 bases line up with TRBD2. V gave up 1 base and J gave up 5 bases; unmatched junction bases: 10. CDR1 LGHNA and CDR2 YNFKEQ come from the germline V gene. The CDR3 runs 18 residues.

This chain connects TRBV5-4 to TRBJ2-7, with 8 positions matching TRBD1. In germline, CDR1 is SGHNT, CDR2 YYREEE (reference sequence). This CDR3 region has 15 residues. V lost 3 bases and J lost 5; bases outside the gene matches: 10. The CDR3 DNA sequence: TGTGCCAGCAGCTCTACCGGACAGGGCCTCGACGAGCAGTACTTC. It codes for CASSSTGQGLDEQYF.

The V and J genes are TRBV29-1 and TRBJ2-7; D is undetermined. Germline V lookup: CDR1 SQVTM, CDR2 ANQGSEA. The CDR3 length is 13 residues. V was pared by 4 bases and J by 5 bases, with 15 bases between. DNA for the CDR3: TGCAGCGTTGTTAACATGTCTTACCACGAGCAGTACTTC. Translated: CSVVNMSYHEQYF.

This sequence joins TRBV13 and TRBJ2-2, with TRBD2 matching over 12 bases. V shed 0 bases and J 2 bases; nucleotides not matched to a gene: 10. The V gene's germline CDR1 is PRHDT and CDR2 FYEKMQ (reference sequence). The CDR3 length is 20 residues. In nucleotides, the CDR3 is TGTGCCAGCAGCTTAGGTGTTCCGACTAGCGGGAGTTCAAACACCGGGGAGCTGTTTTTT. Amino acids: CASSLGVPTSGSSNTGELFF.

A few counts support this clone. This chain uses TRBV29-1 with TRBJ2-7; perhaps TRBD1 as D (6 bases). Germline CDR1 SQVTM, CDR2 ANQGSEA. The ends were cut back, 5 bases at V and 7 bases at J, with 12 bases in the middle. The CDR3 is 11 residues long. This CDR3 reads CSVWIQGEQYF. The CDR3 coding sequence is TGCAGCGTTTGGATACAGGGAGAGCAGTACTTC.

The sample holds a few counts of this clone. The same CDR3 also results from other DNA sequences found in this sample. The chain is built from TRBV6-1 and TRBJ2-7; 11 nucleotides align to TRBD2. V dropped 3 bases and J dropped 0; count of bases not matched to a gene: 1. The CDR3 runs 15 residues. Looked up from germline, CDR1 is MNHNS and CDR2 is SASEGT. CDR3 coding DNA: TGTGCCAGCAGTGAGACTAGCGGGGCCTCCTACGAGCAGTACTTC. Residues: CASSETSGASYEQYF.

The V call is TRBV4-1, the J call TRBJ2-1; TRBD2 aligns across 8 bases. Germline assignment: CDR1 MGHRA and CDR2 YSYEKL. The CDR3 loop spans 15 amino acids. Losses at the gene ends were 2 bases for V and 6 bases for J; bases not matched to a gene: 6. For the CDR3, the DNA is TGCGCCAGCAGCCAACCGACTGGACTAGCCAATGAGCAGTTCTTC. Translation gives CASSQPTGLANEQFF.